This T cell receptor beta chain was identified in a study of T cell responses to AZD1222 COVID-19 vaccine. Germline-derived CDR1 and CDR2 are ENHRY and SYGVKD. This CDR3 is 17 amino acids long. The V gene lost 5 bases and the J gene lost 0 bases, with 17 bases spanning the gap. Study conclusions and caveats: There were repertoire samples only from the period after the peak T cell response. Donor demographics were predominantly white British with a female majority; clonal diversity may be underestimated. Seropositive at baseline were only 5 or 6 AZD1222 recipients.

TCRdb's copy holds only in-frame clones and misses some; the assay was immunoSEQ multiplex PCR. Of 150,000 to 200,000 clones listed, around 87% are singletons. This clone was observed a single time. Its cognate antigen is unknown. This TCR derives from an adult in good health. The material sequenced was peripheral blood, taken on day 0 of AZD1222 vaccination. The chain has TRBV10-3 and TRBJ2-4; TRBD2 is a possible D gene (6 bases). The CDR3 DNA reads as TGTGCCATCAGTCCGGGACTCATGGAGCTAGCCAAAAACATTCAGTACTTC. Translated: CAISPGLMELAKNIQYF.